This entry describes one T cell receptor beta chain. The germline V gene encodes CDR1 MGHDK and CDR2 SYGVNS. The CDR3 is made up of 16 amino acids. Between the trimmed V and J ends, which lost 6 bases and 5 bases, there was a span of 19 bases. This entry belongs to a study of blood T cell repertoires in COVID-19. Whole-study context: COVID-19 samples collected from the United States, Italy and Spain covered acute and convalescent phases. Sample material is recorded as cDNA or gDNA derived from T cells, B-cell-depleted T cells, or PBMCs.

In the original workflow: From reference gene primer amplification, estimates of nucleated cell counts were derived. The data were produced by immunoSEQ multiplex PCR, yet TCRdb's version contains in-frame clones alone and is incomplete. V, J and clone size reflect that table, while D and trimming were determined from the DNA. The sample includes over 30,000 clones, around 93% of them seen just once. The sample taken for sequencing was peripheral blood. This TCR came from a human donor in a cohort sampled during active COVID-19. V and J are TRBV25-1 and TRBJ2-2, with D perhaps TRBD2 (6 bases). The CDR3 DNA is TGTGCCAGCAGGACTTTCGGGAGCGGAGGGACCGGGGAGCTGTTTTTT. Protein sequence: CASRTFGSGGTGELFF.